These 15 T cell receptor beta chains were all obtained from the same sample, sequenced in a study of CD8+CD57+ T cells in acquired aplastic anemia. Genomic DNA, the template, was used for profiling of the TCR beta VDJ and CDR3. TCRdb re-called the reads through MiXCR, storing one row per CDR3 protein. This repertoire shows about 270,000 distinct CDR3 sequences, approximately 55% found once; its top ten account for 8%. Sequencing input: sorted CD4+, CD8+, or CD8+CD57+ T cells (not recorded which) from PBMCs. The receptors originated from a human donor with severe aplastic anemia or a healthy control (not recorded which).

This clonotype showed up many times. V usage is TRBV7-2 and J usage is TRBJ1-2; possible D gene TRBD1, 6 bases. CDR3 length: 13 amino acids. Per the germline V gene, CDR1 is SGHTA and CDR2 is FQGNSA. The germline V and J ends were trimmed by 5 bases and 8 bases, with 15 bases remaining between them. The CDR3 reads CASSPDRKNGYTF. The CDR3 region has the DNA TGTGCCAGCAGCCCAGACAGGAAGAACGGCTACACCTTC.

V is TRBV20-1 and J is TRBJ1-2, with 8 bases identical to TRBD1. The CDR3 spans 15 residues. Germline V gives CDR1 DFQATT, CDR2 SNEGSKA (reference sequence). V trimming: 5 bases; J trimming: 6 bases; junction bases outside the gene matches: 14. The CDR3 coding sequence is TGCAGTGCTGCCGAATTCTCAGGGGGCAGGGATGGCTACACCTTC. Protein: CSAAEFSGGRDGYTF.

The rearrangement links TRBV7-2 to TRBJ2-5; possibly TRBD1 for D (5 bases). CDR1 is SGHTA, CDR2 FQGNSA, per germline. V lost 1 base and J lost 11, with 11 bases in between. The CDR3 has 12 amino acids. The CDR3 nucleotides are TGTGCCAGCAGCTTAGATAGGCCAGGGCAGTACTTC. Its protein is CASSLDRPGQYF.

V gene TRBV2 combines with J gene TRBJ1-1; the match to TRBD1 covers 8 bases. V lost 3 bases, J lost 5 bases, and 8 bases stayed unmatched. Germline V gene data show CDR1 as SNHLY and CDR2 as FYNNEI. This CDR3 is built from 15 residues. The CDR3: CASSDSGGVGTEAFF. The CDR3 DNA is TGTGCCAGCAGTGATTCAGGGGGCGTCGGTACTGAAGCTTTCTTT.

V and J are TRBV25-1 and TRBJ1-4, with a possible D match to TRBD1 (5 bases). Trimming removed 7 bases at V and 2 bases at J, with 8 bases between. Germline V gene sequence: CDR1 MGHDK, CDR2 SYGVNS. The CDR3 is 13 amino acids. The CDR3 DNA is TGTGCCAGCACAGGGACGACTAATGAAAAACTGTTTTTT. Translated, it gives CASTGTTNEKLFF.

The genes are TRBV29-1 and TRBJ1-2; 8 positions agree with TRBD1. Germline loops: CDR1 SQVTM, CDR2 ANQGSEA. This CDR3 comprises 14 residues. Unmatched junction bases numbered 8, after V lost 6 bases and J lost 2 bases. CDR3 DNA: TGCAGCGTCCCCGAGGACAGGGTAAACTATGGCTACACCTTC. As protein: CSVPEDRVNYGYTF.

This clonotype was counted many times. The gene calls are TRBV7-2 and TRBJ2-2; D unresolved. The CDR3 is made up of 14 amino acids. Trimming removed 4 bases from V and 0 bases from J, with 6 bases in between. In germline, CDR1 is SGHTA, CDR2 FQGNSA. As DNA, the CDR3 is TGTGCCAGCAGCTCCCTAGCGAACACCGGGGAGCTGTTTTTT. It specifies CASSSLANTGELFF. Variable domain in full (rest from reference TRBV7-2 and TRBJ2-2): GAGVSQSPSNKVTEKGKDVELRCDPISGHTALYWYRQSLGQGLEFLIYFQGNSAPDKSGLPSDRFSAERTGGSVSTLTIQRTQQEDSAVYLCASSSLANTGELFFGEGSRLTVL.

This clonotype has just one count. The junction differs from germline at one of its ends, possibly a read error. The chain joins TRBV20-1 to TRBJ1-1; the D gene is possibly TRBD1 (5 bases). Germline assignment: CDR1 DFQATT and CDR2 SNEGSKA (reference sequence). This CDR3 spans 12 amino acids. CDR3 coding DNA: TGCAGTGCTAGAAGACAGCCCACTGAAGCATTCTTT. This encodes CSARRQPTEAFF.

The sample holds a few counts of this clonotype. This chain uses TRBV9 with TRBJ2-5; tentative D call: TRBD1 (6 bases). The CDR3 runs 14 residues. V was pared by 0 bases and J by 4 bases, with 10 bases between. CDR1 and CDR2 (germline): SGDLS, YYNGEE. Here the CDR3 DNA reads TGTGCCAGCAGCGTAGTGGGCAGGGGAGAGACCCAGTACTTC. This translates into CASSVVGRGETQYF.

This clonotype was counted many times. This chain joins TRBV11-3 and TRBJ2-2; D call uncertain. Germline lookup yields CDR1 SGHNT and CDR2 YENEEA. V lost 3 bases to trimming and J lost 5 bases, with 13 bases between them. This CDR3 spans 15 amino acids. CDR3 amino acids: CASSFSLTVTGELFF. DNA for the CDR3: TGTGCCAGCAGCTTCTCTCTAACTGTTACCGGGGAGCTGTTTTTT.

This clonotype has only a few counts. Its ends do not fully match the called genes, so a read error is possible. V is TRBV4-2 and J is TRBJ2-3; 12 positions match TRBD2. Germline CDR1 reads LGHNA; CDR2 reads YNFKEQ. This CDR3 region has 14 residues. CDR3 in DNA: TGTGCCAGCAGCTCTCATCCTAGCGGGAGGGGCCCACATTTT. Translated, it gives CASSSHPSGRGPHF.

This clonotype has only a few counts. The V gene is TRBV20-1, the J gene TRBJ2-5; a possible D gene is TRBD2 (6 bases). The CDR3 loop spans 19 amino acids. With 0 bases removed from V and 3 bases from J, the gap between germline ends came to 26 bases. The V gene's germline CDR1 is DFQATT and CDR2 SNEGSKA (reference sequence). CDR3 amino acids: CSARDPELASAREKETQYF. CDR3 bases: TGCAGTGCTAGAGATCCTGAACTAGCCTCAGCTCGGGAAAAAGAGACCCAGTACTTC.

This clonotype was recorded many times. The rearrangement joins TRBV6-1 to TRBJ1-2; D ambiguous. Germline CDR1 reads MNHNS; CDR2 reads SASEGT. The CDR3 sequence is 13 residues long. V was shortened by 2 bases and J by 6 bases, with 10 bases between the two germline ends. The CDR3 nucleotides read TGTGCCAGCAGTGAAATAGGGTTTAATGGCTACACCTTC. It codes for CASSEIGFNGYTF.

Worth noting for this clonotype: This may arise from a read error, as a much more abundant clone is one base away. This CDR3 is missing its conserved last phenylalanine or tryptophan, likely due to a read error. The CDR3 reads CASSPSEQNSPLHV. The DNA for the CDR3 is TGTGCCAGCTCACCCAGTGAACAGAATTCACCCCTCCACGTT. This rearrangement joins TRBV7-2 to TRBJ1-6; D unresolved. The CDR3 sequence is 14 residues long. The V gene lost 8 bases and the J gene lost 7 bases, with 15 bases spanning the gap. Germline V lookup: CDR1 SGHTA, CDR2 FQGNSA.

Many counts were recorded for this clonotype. CDR3 loop: CASSQDRGLGEQYF. CDR3 in DNA: TGTGCCAGCAGCCAAGATCGAGGGCTGGGCGAGCAGTACTTC. V usage is TRBV4-2 and J usage is TRBJ2-7; tentative D call: TRBD2 (5 bases). This CDR3 has 14 amino acids. Germline lookup yields CDR1 LGHNA and CDR2 YNFKEQ. V was pared by 0 bases and J by 6 bases, with 12 bases between.